These 30 T cell receptor beta chains were sequenced from one sample in a study of OX40 agonist ivuxolimab in advanced cancers. The data were produced by immunoSEQ multiplex PCR, yet TCRdb's version contains in-frame clones alone and is incomplete. The profile shows 50,000 to 75,000 clones, around 91% of them singletons. This material consisted of CD4+ or CD8+ T cells sorted from blood, taken in a trial of the OX40 agonist ivuxolimab. Receptor source: an adult with an advanced solid tumor such as melanoma, head and neck, liver or kidney cancer.

This sequence joins TRBV6-5 and TRBJ1-4; D is possibly TRBD1 (5 bases). Deletions cut 3 bases from V and 5 bases from J, with 10 bases between. The CDR3 spans 14 residues. Germline V lookup: CDR1 MNHEY, CDR2 SVGAGI. In DNA, the CDR3 is TGTGCCAGCAGTTATTTCAGGACAAATGAAAAACTGTTTTTT. It specifies CASSYFRTNEKLFF.

V is TRBV4-1 and J is TRBJ1-1, with TRBD1 as a possible D gene (5 bases). CDR1 is MGHRA, CDR2 YSYEKL, per germline. This CDR3 has 12 amino acids. V dropped 0 bases and J dropped 10 bases, with 9 bases sitting between them. The CDR3 is CASSQDGHGAFF. CDR3 nucleotides: TGCGCCAGCAGCCAAGATGGACACGGAGCTTTCTTT.

This chain uses TRBV7-9 with TRBJ2-5, with TRBD2 as a possible D gene (6 bases). Trimming took 5 bases from V and 3 from J, leaving 13 bases between them. Germline CDR1 SEHNR, CDR2 FQNEAQ (reference sequence). The CDR3 is 14 residues long. The CDR3 is CASSRSLAKETQYF. The DNA for the CDR3 is TGTGCCAGCAGCCGCTCTCTAGCGAAAGAGACCCAGTACTTC. The complete variable domain, with remaining parts taken from reference TRBV7-9 and TRBJ2-5, reads DTGVSQNPRHKITKRGQNVTFRCDPISEHNRLYWYRQTLGQGPEFLTYFQNEAQLEKSRLLSDRFSAERPKGSFSTLEIQRTEQGDSAMYLCASSRSLAKETQYFGPGTRLLVL.

This sequence joins TRBV5-1 and TRBJ2-1; TRBD2 matches 8 bases. The V and J ends lost 5 bases and 9 bases, in that order; junction bases with no gene match: 16. CDR1 is SGHRS, CDR2 YFSETQ, per germline. The CDR3 is 16 amino acids. The DNA for the CDR3 is TGCGCCAGCAGGCCCCCTGTGCGGGGGGCAGGCGGTGAGCAGTTCTTC. Amino acid sequence: CASRPPVRGAGGEQFF.

The chain couples TRBV27 to TRBJ2-7, with 11 nucleotides matching TRBD2. This CDR3 is built from 14 residues. CDR1 and CDR2 (germline): MNHEY, SMNVEV (reference sequence). Losses at the gene ends were 5 bases for V and 6 bases for J; bases not matched to a gene: 6. CDR3 nucleotide sequence: TGTGCCAGCAGTATAGCGCTAGCGGGAGGCGAGCAGTACTTC. It encodes CASSIALAGGEQYF.

This clone was observed once. The rearrangement joins TRBV30 to TRBJ1-5; D ambiguous. Germline values: CDR1 GTSNPN, CDR2 SVGIG (reference sequence). The CDR3 covers 13 residues. Trimming pared 2 bases from V and 5 bases from J, leaving 10 bases between. The CDR3 nucleotides read TGTGCCTGGAGTCCGGAAGGTGATCAGCCCCAGCATTTT. Amino acids: CAWSPEGDQPQHF.

The rearrangement links TRBV18 to TRBJ2-5; 8 positions match TRBD2. This CDR3 has 15 amino acids. Unmatched junction bases numbered 7, after V lost 6 bases and J lost 1 base. Germline V gene sequence: CDR1 KGHSH, CDR2 LQKENI. The CDR3 region is CASSPGGVGQETQYF. The CDR3 DNA reads TGTGCCAGCTCCCCGGGAGGGGTTGGCCAAGAGACCCAGTACTTC.

Within the sample, this clone is medium-sized (0.01 to 0.1%). The CDR3, as DNA: TGTGCCGCCTCGGGCACTTGGTCGTATGGCTACACCTTC. It yields the protein CAASGTWSYGYTF. The gene calls are TRBV6-1 and TRBJ1-2, with unresolved D. V gave up 11 bases and J gave up 5 bases, with 18 bases separating them. The CDR3 length is 13 residues. Germline assignment: CDR1 MNHNS and CDR2 SASEGT.

This chain joins TRBV30 and TRBJ2-7, with 8 bases lining up with TRBD1. Germline CDR1 and CDR2: GTSNPN and SVGIG (reference sequence). Trimming cost V 0 bases and J 3 bases; bases outside gene matches: 1. The CDR3 consists of 13 residues. The CDR3 protein is CAWSVGQGYEQYF. The CDR3 DNA is TGTGCCTGGAGTGTTGGACAGGGCTACGAGCAGTACTTC.

The V and J genes are TRBV2 and TRBJ2-3; 10 nucleotides agree with TRBD2. The germline V gene encodes CDR1 SNHLY and CDR2 FYNNEI. This CDR3 comprises 11 residues. The ends lost 4 bases at V and 14 bases at J; junction bases unmatched: 3. CDR3 sequence reads: CASSGGTSAYF. In DNA form, the CDR3 reads TGTGCCAGCAGTGGAGGGACTAGCGCGTATTTT.

CDR3 sequence: CASSGINGKFF. The CDR3 DNA is TGTGCCAGCAGTGGGATAAATGGGAAGTTTTTT. V usage is TRBV27 and J usage is TRBJ1-4, with D unclear. V shed 5 bases and J shed 16 bases, with 14 bases lying between them. The germline CDR1 and CDR2 sequences are MNHEY and SMNVEV (reference sequence). This CDR3 spans 11 amino acids.

This clone was seen a few times. The chain recombines TRBV7-9 with TRBJ1-1; TRBD1 is a possible D gene (5 bases). The ends were cut back, 4 bases at V and 3 bases at J, with 15 bases in the middle. This CDR3 region has 15 residues. The germline CDR1 and CDR2 sequences are SEHNR and FQNEAQ (reference sequence). CDR3 residues: CASSSPGVQDTEAFF. The DNA of the CDR3 is TGTGCCAGCAGCTCACCGGGCGTACAGGACACTGAAGCTTTCTTT.

The chain recombines TRBV7-9 with TRBJ2-7; TRBD1 aligns across 8 bases. Per germline, CDR1 SEHNR and CDR2 FQNEAQ (reference sequence). V shed 8 bases and J 3 bases; nucleotides not matched to a gene: 3. There are 12 residues in the CDR3. The CDR3 coding sequence is TGTGCCAGCGAGGGACAGGACTACGAGCAGTACTTC. It yields the protein CASEGQDYEQYF.

The V and J genes are TRBV29-1 and TRBJ2-7; D is perhaps TRBD2 (6 bases). Germline CDR1 is SQVTM and CDR2 is ANQGSEA. The V end lost 4 bases, the J end lost 2 bases, and 12 bases lay between the germline ends. The CDR3 contains 13 residues. The CDR3 loop is CSVGGDGTYEQYF. The DNA of the CDR3 is TGCAGCGTTGGGGGGGACGGAACCTACGAGCAGTACTTC.

The V gene is TRBV14, the J gene TRBJ2-1; D is unclear. Germline V lookup: CDR1 SGHDN, CDR2 FVKESK. The length of the CDR3 is 12 residues. Deletions cut 2 bases from V and 10 bases from J, with 9 bases between. Written as DNA, the CDR3 is TGTGCCAGCAGCCAATTTAGGAAGGAGCAGTTCTTC. Protein sequence: CASSQFRKEQFF.

This chain connects TRBV6-1 to TRBJ1-2, with no clear D. Germline CDR1 and CDR2: MNHNS and SASEGT. CDR3 length equals 12 residues. Trimming removed 3 bases from V and 6 bases from J, with 8 bases in between. The CDR3 spells CASSEYLHGYTF. CDR3 nucleotides: TGTGCCAGCAGTGAGTACCTCCATGGCTACACCTTC.

The rearrangement joins TRBV7-2 to TRBJ1-3, with D unclear. The V end lost 5 bases, the J end lost 1 base, and 15 bases lay between the germline ends. The CDR3 is 16 residues long. The germline gives CDR1 SGHTA, CDR2 FQGNSA. The CDR3 nucleotides read TGTGCCAGCAGCGCTCGCCGAGACCATTCTGGAAACACCATATATTTT. Amino acids: CASSARRDHSGNTIYF. Combining the CDR3 with reference TRBV7-2 and TRBJ1-3 gives the whole variable domain GAGVSQSPSNKVTEKGKDVELRCDPISGHTALYWYRQSLGQGLEFLIYFQGNSAPDKSGLPSDRFSAERTGGSVSTLTIQRTQQEDSAVYLCASSARRDHSGNTIYFGEGSWLTVV.

This chain connects TRBV7-6 to TRBJ2-7; possible D gene TRBD2, 6 bases. This CDR3 is built from 15 residues. CDR1 is SGHVS, CDR2 FNYEAQ, per germline. V was clipped by 7 bases and J by 4 bases, with 20 bases between them. The CDR3, as DNA: TGTGCCAGCACCCCCTACCTGGGGGGACCTTACGAGCAGTACTTC. This gives the protein CASTPYLGGPYEQYF. Using reference TRBV7-6 and TRBJ2-7 for the parts outside the CDR3, the full variable domain is GAGVSQSPRYKVTKRGQDVALRCDPISGHVSLYWYRQALGQGPEFLTYFNYEAQQDKSGLPNDRFSAERPEGSISTLTIQRTEQRDSAMYRCASTPYLGGPYEQYFGPGTRLTVT.

The genes are TRBV28 and TRBJ1-3; tentative D call: TRBD1 (6 bases). The germline CDR1 and CDR2 sequences are MDHEN and SYDVKM. The CDR3 totals 15 residues. V lost 6 bases, J lost 0 bases, and 12 bases lay in between. The CDR3 loop is CASRLQGYSGNTIYF. The DNA of the CDR3 is TGTGCCAGCAGGTTACAGGGATACTCTGGAAACACCATATATTTT.

DNA for the CDR3: TGTGCCAGCAGCCCCAGATCAGACAGGACCCCCTACGAGCAGTACTTC. Protein: CASSPRSDRTPYEQYF. The chain employs TRBV13 and TRBJ2-7; a possible D gene is TRBD1 (6 bases). The CDR3 is 16 residues long. With 5 bases removed from V and 2 bases from J, the gap between germline ends came to 19 bases. CDR1 and CDR2 from the germline V gene are PRHDT and FYEKMQ (reference sequence).

The chain links TRBV7-8 to TRBJ2-1, with TRBD2 matching over 13 bases. The CDR3 spans 17 residues. The trim removed 5 bases at V and 3 bases at J, leaving 7 bases unmatched. Germline V gives CDR1 SGHVS, CDR2 FQNEAQ. The CDR3 loop reads CASSNTGLAGIYNEQFF. CDR3 sequence (DNA): TGTGCCAGCAGCAACACGGGACTAGCGGGGATCTACAATGAGCAGTTCTTC.

V is TRBV15 and J is TRBJ2-7; 7 nucleotides line up with TRBD2. In germline, CDR1 is LNHNV, CDR2 YYDKDF (reference sequence). This CDR3 is 14 amino acids long. The ends lost 5 bases at V and 3 bases at J; junction bases unmatched: 7. CDR3: CATSPRTRYYEQYF. For the CDR3, the DNA is TGTGCCACCAGCCCCCGGACTAGATACTACGAGCAGTACTTC.

The chain couples TRBV4-1 to TRBJ2-4, with D tentatively TRBD2 (5 bases). The CDR3 consists of 17 residues. CDR1 is MGHRA, CDR2 YSYEKL, per germline. Trimming cost V 0 bases and J 6 bases, with 18 bases left between them. This CDR3 is CASSQDLSGLVANIQYF. CDR3 bases: TGCGCCAGCAGCCAAGATCTTTCGGGGTTAGTCGCAAACATTCAGTACTTC.

The chain recombines TRBV6-1 with TRBJ1-3, with D perhaps TRBD1 (6 bases). CDR1 MNHNS and CDR2 SASEGT come from the germline V gene. This CDR3 is built from 14 residues. The V end lost 2 bases, the J end lost 5 bases, and 10 bases lay between the germline ends. Here the CDR3 DNA reads TGTGCCAGCAGTGAATGGGGGCCCAGAAACACCATATATTTT. Its translation: CASSEWGPRNTIYF.

The CDR3 nucleotides are TGTGCCAGCACCTGGGGGCAGCTCAATCAGCCCCAGCATTTT. Amino acids: CASTWGQLNQPQHF. This chain links TRBV28 with TRBJ1-5, with D perhaps TRBD1 (6 bases). V was trimmed by 7 bases and J by 3 bases, leaving 13 bases between them. This CDR3 has 14 amino acids. Germline V gives CDR1 MDHEN, CDR2 SYDVKM.

This chain links TRBV5-1 with TRBJ1-4; TRBD1 matches at 9 bases. CDR3 length: 17 amino acids. CDR1 SGHRS and CDR2 YFSETQ come from the germline V gene. The junction had 12 bases not matched to a gene; V was cut back by 5 bases and J by 4 bases. The CDR3 reads CASRPAQGALGNEKLFF. The CDR3 nucleotides are TGCGCCAGCAGGCCTGCACAGGGGGCGCTCGGTAATGAAAAACTGTTTTTT.

The chain links TRBV7-8 to TRBJ2-1; either TRBD1 or TRBD2 may fit D (6 bases each). The CDR3 has 16 amino acids. With 5 bases removed from V and 4 bases from J, the gap between germline ends came to 18 bases. Germline V gene lookup returns CDR1 SGHVS and CDR2 FQNEAQ. Written as DNA, the CDR3 is TGTGCCAGCAGCGAAACACTAGGGGGGATATACAATGAGCAGTTCTTC. Protein: CASSETLGGIYNEQFF.

This chain joins TRBV19 and TRBJ1-2; no firm D call. Germline-derived CDR1 and CDR2 are LNHDA and SQIVND (reference sequence). This CDR3 has 15 residues. Trimming pared 2 bases from V and 4 bases from J, leaving 14 bases between. In DNA, the CDR3 is TGTGCCAGTAGTATAATGGCAGGAAGCTTCTATGGCTACACCTTC. It yields the protein CASSIMAGSFYGYTF.

The rearrangement uses TRBV18 and TRBJ1-3, with a tentative D call TRBD1 (6 bases). The CDR3 is 17 residues long. CDR1 and CDR2 from the germline V gene are KGHSH and LQKENI. Trimming took off 0 bases at V and 0 bases at J, with 12 bases between the two ends. Written as DNA, the CDR3 is TGTGCCAGCTCACCACCACCGCAGGGGAACTCTGGAAACACCATATATTTT. This encodes CASSPPPQGNSGNTIYF.

The chain employs TRBV4-1 and TRBJ2-7, with D possibly being TRBD1 (7 bases). CDR3 length: 13 amino acids. V gave up 2 bases and J gave up 4 bases, with 9 bases separating them. Looked up from germline, CDR1 is MGHRA and CDR2 is YSYEKL. The CDR3: CASSQPGGYEQYF. The CDR3 DNA reads TGCGCCAGCAGCCAACCAGGGGGGTACGAGCAGTACTTC.